This TCR beta chain emerged from a study of long-term antiretroviral therapy in people with HIV. Version v3.0 of the immunoSEQ assay was performed at survey level. Repertoires were generated with immunoSEQ multiplex PCR, while TCRdb's copy carries only in-frame clones and drops some. The table lists around 11,000 clones, around 89% of them singletons. Per donor, at least one pre-ART and at least two post-ART PBMC samples were obtained. V lost 1 base and J lost 0, with 11 bases in between. The CDR3 loop spans 16 amino acids. From germline, CDR1 is SGHNT and CDR2 YYREEE (reference sequence). The clonotype was recovered from a woman aged 40 to 50 with HIV. The chain is built from TRBV5-4 and TRBJ1-3; no firm D call. The specimen comprised unsorted PBMCs, sampled 0.2 years before starting antiretroviral therapy. CDR3 DNA sequence: TGTGCCAGCAGCTTGCCGCCCGGAAACTCTGGAAACACCATATATTTT. Protein: CASSLPPGNSGNTIYF. Looking up the rest from reference TRBV5-4 and TRBJ1-3 gives the full variable domain: ETGVTQSPTHLIKTRGQQVTLRCSSQSGHNTVSWYQQALGQGPQFIFQYYREEENGRGNFPPRFSGLQFPNYSSELNVNALELDDSALYLCASSLPPGNSGNTIYFGEGSWLTVV.